The 20 T cell receptor beta chains in this list originate from one sample, sequenced in a study of blood T cells in healthy people across ages. The second PCR ran about 6 to 12 cycles with a sample-barcoded 5' primer and J-beta primers. TCRdb processed the 5' RACE reads anew with MiXCR; each CDR3 protein has one entry. In the table there are 630,000 or so distinct CDR3 sequences, around 32% of which are singletons. Sequenced material: blood. These receptors all come from a woman at least 80 years old in good health.

A word on this clonotype: This sequence may be a read error, since a much larger clone differs from it by one base. The rearrangement links TRBV9 to TRBJ2-1, with D perhaps being TRBD1 or TRBD2 (7 bases each). Germline CDR1 and CDR2: SGDLS and YYNGEE. The CDR3 has 14 amino acids. CDR3 protein: CTSSPRGGGDEQFF. In DNA, the CDR3 is TGTACCAGCAGCCCCAGGGGGGGCGGGGATGAGCAGTTCTTC.

This clonotype was detected only once. This may be a read error, as it is one base from a much larger clone. This chain connects TRBV7-6 to TRBJ2-1; D may be TRBD1 (5 bases). This CDR3 contains 16 residues. Germline V gives CDR1 SGHVS, CDR2 FNYEAQ. The CDR3 region is CASSLESVGLFNERFF. The CDR3 nucleotides are TGTGCCAGCAGCTTAGAGTCCGTGGGGCTCTTCAATGAGCGGTTCTTC.

Note on this clonotype: Relative to the germline gene, one junction end is altered; a read error may explain this. CDR3 loop: CASSPDRGDIQYF. The CDR3 region has the DNA TGTGCTAGCAGCCCGGACAGGGGTGACATTCAGTACTTC. The chain employs TRBV7-6 and TRBJ2-5; 9 positions agree with TRBD1. Gene TRBJ2-4 matches the end of the DNA better, so the J call may be wrong. The V gene's germline CDR1 is SGHVS and CDR2 FNYEAQ. The CDR3 has 13 amino acids.

This clonotype was counted at least ten times. This chain uses TRBV20-1 with TRBJ2-3; TRBD2 matches at 12 bases. The CDR3 length is 18 residues. The V gene's germline CDR1 is DFQATT and CDR2 SNEGSKA (reference sequence). The ends lost 0 bases at V and 5 bases at J; junction bases unmatched: 12. Here the CDR3 reads CSARDARRLAGARDTQYF. The CDR3 nucleotides are TGCAGTGCTAGAGATGCCCGAAGACTAGCGGGGGCCCGAGATACGCAGTATTTT.

This clonotype showed up many times. V and J are TRBV4-3 and TRBJ2-3, with TRBD2 matching over 12 bases. The CDR3 is 16 residues long. The V gene's germline CDR1 is LGHNA and CDR2 YSLEER. V shed 0 bases and J 6 bases; nucleotides not matched to a gene: 4. The CDR3 nucleotides read TGCGCCAGCAGCCAAGAGCCTAGCGGGGGGGCCGATACGCAGTATTTT. This sequence encodes CASSQEPSGGADTQYF.

V and J are TRBV5-1 and TRBJ2-2, with 10 bases aligning to TRBD1. The CDR3 extends over 16 amino acids. CDR1 and CDR2 (germline): SGHRS, YFSETQ. Trimming at V came to 4 bases and at J to 3 bases, leaving 6 bases not matched to a gene. The CDR3: CASSTGTGAYTGELFF. CDR3 nucleotides: TGCGCCAGCAGCACCGGGACAGGGGCGTACACCGGGGAGCTGTTTTTT.

This clonotype was seen ten or more times. V gene TRBV12-3 or TRBV12-4 combines with J gene TRBJ2-3; tentatively, D is TRBD1 (6 bases). There are 12 residues in the CDR3. V lost 8 bases to trimming and J lost 4 bases, with 10 bases between them. The CDR3 reads CASARGPDTQYF. The CDR3, as DNA: TGTGCCAGCGCCAGGGGCCCAGATACGCAGTATTTT.

The chain uses TRBV6-6 and TRBJ2-2; D is perhaps TRBD2 (5 bases). This CDR3 contains 15 residues. V gave up 2 bases and J gave up 6 bases, with 13 bases separating them. Germline CDR1 reads MNHNY; CDR2 reads SVGAGI (reference sequence). This CDR3 reads CASSYTLAGPGELFF. The CDR3 bases are TGTGCCAGCAGTTACACTCTGGCGGGTCCCGGGGAGCTGTTTTTT.

As to this clonotype: The junction departs from the called germline gene at one end, perhaps through a read error. The gene calls are TRBV10-3 and TRBJ1-1; 10 bases map to TRBD1. This CDR3 region has 16 residues. CDR1 and CDR2 (germline): ENHRY, SYGVKD. As DNA, the CDR3 is TGTGCCATCAGTGCGGGACCGGGACAGGGGAACCCTGAAGCTTTCTTT. This codes for CAISAGPGQGNPEAFF.

In this sample, this clonotype turned up a few times. This chain links TRBV5-1 with TRBJ1-1; maybe TRBD1 (6 bases). Trimming cost V 0 bases and J 13 bases, with 16 bases left between them. Germline V gene lookup returns CDR1 SGHRS and CDR2 YFSETQ. CDR3 length: 13 residues. The CDR3 bases are TGCGCCAGCAGCTTGGAGGGGGGGCGAAGTGGTTTCTTT. As protein: CASSLEGGRSGFF.

Regarding this clonotype: Its ends do not fully match the called genes, so a read error is possible. V and J are TRBV5-5 and TRBJ2-6, with D perhaps TRBD1 or TRBD2 (5 bases each). This CDR3 is built from 15 residues. Germline V gene lookup returns CDR1 SGHKS and CDR2 YYEKEE (reference sequence). CDR3 in amino acids: CASSSEGYGANVLPF. CDR3 nucleotides: TGTGCCAGCAGCTCCGAGGGCTACGGGGCCAACGTCCTGCCCTTC.

This rearrangement joins TRBV27 to TRBJ2-1; 7 bases map to TRBD1. Germline CDR1 MNHEY, CDR2 SMNVEV (reference sequence). CDR3 length: 13 residues. V lost 2 bases to trimming and J lost 5 bases; unmatched junction nucleotides: 0. The CDR3 DNA sequence: TGTGCCAGCAGTTTACAGGGGGACAATGAGCAGTTCTTC. Its translation is CASSLQGDNEQFF.

The chain carries TRBV7-3 and TRBJ1-4; no clear D gene. The length of the CDR3 is 15 residues. Germline loops: CDR1 SGHTA, CDR2 FQGTGA. V lost 5 bases, J lost 8 bases, and 18 bases lay in between. The CDR3 DNA sequence: TGTGCCAGCAGCCCCTGCGGGCGTGTGGACGAAAAACTGTTTTTT. Encoded protein: CASSPCGRVDEKLFF. The full variable domain, with the rest looked up from reference TRBV7-3 and TRBJ1-4, is GAGVSQTPSNKVTEKGKYVELRCDPISGHTALYWYRQSLGQGPEFLIYFQGTGAADDSGLPNDRFFAVRPEGSVSTLKIQRTERGDSAVYLCASSPCGRVDEKLFFGSGTQLSVL.

This clonotype was recorded many times. The V and J genes are TRBV5-1 and TRBJ1-2; D is perhaps TRBD1 (6 bases). Between the trimmed V and J ends, which lost 3 bases and 3 bases, there was a span of 15 bases. This CDR3 has 15 residues. Per the germline V gene, CDR1 is SGHRS and CDR2 is YFSETQ. CDR3 region: CASSSSGTLHYGYTF. The CDR3 region has the DNA TGCGCCAGCAGCTCATCCGGGACACTCCACTATGGCTACACCTTC.

This clonotype was seen more than once but under ten times. The chain joins TRBV2 to TRBJ2-3, with a weak D call TRBD2 (6 bases). Germline V gene lookup returns CDR1 SNHLY and CDR2 FYNNEI. The V end was cut by 6 bases, the J end by 2 bases, with 18 bases between. The CDR3 has 16 amino acids. The CDR3 region is CASRPLWAGSTDTQYF. For the CDR3, the DNA is TGTGCCAGCAGGCCACTTTGGGCGGGATCCACAGATACGCAGTATTTT. Together with reference TRBV2 and TRBJ2-3, the CDR3 gives the full variable domain: EPEVTQTPSHQVTQMGQEVILRCVPISNHLYFYWYRQILGQKVEFLVSFYNNEISEKSEIFDDQFSVERPDGSNFTLKIRSTKLEDSAMYFCASRPLWAGSTDTQYFGPGTRLTVL.

The chain links TRBV2 to TRBJ1-1; D is undetermined. Germline CDR1 and CDR2: SNHLY and FYNNEI. CDR3 length equals 13 residues. Trimming removed 9 bases at V and 0 bases at J, with 11 bases between. The CDR3 region has the DNA TGTGCCAGGACGGGCGTCATGAACACTGAAGCTTTCTTT. Translating gives CARTGVMNTEAFF.

This clonotype was recorded at least ten times. This rearrangement joins TRBV7-2 to TRBJ2-1; D is possibly TRBD2 (6 bases). This CDR3 comprises 15 residues. V lost 5 bases to trimming and J lost 4 bases, with 15 bases between them. The V gene's germline CDR1 is SGHTA and CDR2 FQGNSA. The CDR3 nucleotides are TGTGCCAGCAGCCCCAAAATGGGGGGTTACAATGAGCAGTTCTTC. This sequence encodes CASSPKMGGYNEQFF.

At least ten counts were recorded for this clonotype. The chain employs TRBV5-1 and TRBJ2-5; TRBD2 matches at 11 bases. The CDR3 length is 16 residues. After removal of 1 base from V and 6 bases from J, the junction contained 8 bases not matched to a gene. The V gene's germline CDR1 is SGHRS and CDR2 YFSETQ. The CDR3 here is CASSLNSGGALKTQYF. DNA of the CDR3: TGCGCCAGCAGCTTGAATAGCGGGGGGGCATTAAAGACCCAGTACTTC.

This clonotype was picked up a small number of times. This rearrangement joins TRBV15 to TRBJ1-1; TRBD1 might be the D (5 bases). Germline V gene lookup returns CDR1 LNHNV and CDR2 YYDKDF (reference sequence). V lost 3 bases to trimming and J lost 1 base, with 9 bases between them. CDR3 size: 14 residues. This chain's CDR3 is CATSSRQGNTEAFF. The CDR3 DNA sequence: TGTGCCACCAGCAGTAGGCAGGGGAACACTGAAGCTTTCTTT.

A few counts support this clonotype. This chain connects TRBV4-1 to TRBJ1-1, with D hard to call. With 1 base removed from V and 2 bases from J, the gap between germline ends came to 8 bases. CDR1 is MGHRA and CDR2 is YSYEKL in the germline V gene. The length of the CDR3 is 14 residues. CDR3 nucleotide sequence: TGCGCCAGCAGCCAAGGCCCGGAAAACACTGAAGCTTTCTTT. Its translation: CASSQGPENTEAFF.